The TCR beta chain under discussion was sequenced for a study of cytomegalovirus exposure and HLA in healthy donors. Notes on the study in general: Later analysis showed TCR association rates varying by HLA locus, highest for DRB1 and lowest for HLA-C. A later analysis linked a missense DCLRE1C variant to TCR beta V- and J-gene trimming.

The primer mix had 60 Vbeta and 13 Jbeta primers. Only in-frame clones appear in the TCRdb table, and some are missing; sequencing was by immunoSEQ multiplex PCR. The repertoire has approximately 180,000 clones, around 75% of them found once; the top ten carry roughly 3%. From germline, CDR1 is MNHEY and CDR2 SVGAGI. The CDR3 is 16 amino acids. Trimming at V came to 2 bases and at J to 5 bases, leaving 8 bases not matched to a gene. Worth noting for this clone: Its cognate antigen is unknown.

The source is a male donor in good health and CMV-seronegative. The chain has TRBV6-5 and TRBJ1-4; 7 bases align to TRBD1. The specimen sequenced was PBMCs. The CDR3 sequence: CASSYTQTGPNEKLFF. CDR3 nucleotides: TGTGCCAGCAGTTACACTCAGACAGGGCCGAATGAAAAACTGTTTTTT.